The 9 T cell receptor beta chains listed next were all sequenced from one sample in a study of regulatory T cells in long-lasting Graves disease. Time point: persistent/refractory GD, antithyroid drugs over 5 years with positive TRAb. From RNA extracted from PBMCs, the TCR library was made. HTBI primers from iRepertoire and Arm-PCR of CDR3 regions yielded the TCR beta libraries. TCRdb used MiXCR to reprocess the multiplex PCR reads, holding one entry per CDR3 protein. The sample consists of fewer than 400,000 distinct CDR3 sequences, roughly 20% of them appearing once. Sequences were derived from peripheral blood mononuclear cells (PBMCs), sampled when the disease was refractory, from a patient treated with antithyroid drugs. The receptor set was obtained from a female donor with Graves disease.

The chain joins TRBV20-1 to TRBJ1-5; maybe TRBD1 (6 bases). CDR1 is DFQATT, CDR2 SNEGSKA, per germline (reference sequence). V lost 3 bases and J 6 bases, leaving 18 bases between the germline ends. The CDR3 totals 15 residues. CDR3 bases: TGCAGTGCTAGCTACTCGACGGGGGCAGGTCAGCCCCAGCATTTT. Protein product: CSASYSTGAGQPQHF.

The rearrangement links TRBV19 to TRBJ2-7; possibly TRBD2 for D (5 bases). The CDR3 spans 14 residues. Trimming pared 3 bases from V and 3 bases from J, leaving 12 bases between. From germline, CDR1 is LNHDA and CDR2 SQIVND (reference sequence). CDR3 sequence (DNA): TGTGCCAGTAGTATGGAACATGGAGGCTACGAGCAGTACTTC. Its translation is CASSMEHGGYEQYF.

Concerning this clonotype itself: A single base separates this from a much larger clone, so it may be a read error. The V call is TRBV20-1, the J call TRBJ2-5; D is possibly TRBD1 or TRBD2 (6 bases each). CDR1 and CDR2 (germline): DFQATT, SNEGSKA (reference sequence). V lost 5 bases to trimming and J lost 4 bases, with 17 bases between them. The CDR3 is 14 amino acids. CDR3 DNA sequence: TGCAGTGCTCAGAGGGGGGATAGCGGAGAGACCCAGTACTTC. Amino acids: CSAQRGDSGETQYF.

The V call is TRBV7-9, the J call TRBJ1-6, with D perhaps TRBD1 (6 bases). Germline V gives CDR1 SEHNR, CDR2 FQNEAQ (reference sequence). CDR3 length: 12 residues. With 5 bases removed from V and 10 bases from J, the gap between germline ends came to 9 bases. The CDR3: CASSPGTSPLHF. The CDR3 DNA follows: TGTGCCAGCAGCCCAGGGACATCACCCCTCCACTTT.

Turning to this clonotype: A clone one base away is much larger, so this may be a read error. This chain connects TRBV7-9 to TRBJ2-7; the match to TRBD2 covers 7 bases. Germline V CDR1 and CDR2: SEHNR, FQNEAQ (reference sequence). The junction had 2 bases not matched to a gene; V was cut back by 3 bases and J by 3 bases. This CDR3 region has 13 residues. As DNA, the CDR3 is TGTGCCAGCAGCTTTCGGGGGGACTACGAGCAGTACTTC. The encoded protein is CASSFRGDYEQYF.

The chain couples TRBV14 to TRBJ1-2; the D is unclear. Trimming pared 3 bases from V and 8 bases from J, leaving 13 bases between. From germline, CDR1 is SGHDN and CDR2 FVKESK. The CDR3 is 13 amino acids. CDR3 sequence: CASSHKTGWGYTF. The CDR3 nucleotides are TGTGCCAGCAGCCACAAGACCGGGTGGGGCTACACCTTC. Together with reference TRBV14 and TRBJ1-2, the CDR3 gives the full variable domain: EAGVTQFPSHSVIEKGQTVTLRCDPISGHDNLYWYRRVMGKEIKFLLHFVKESKQDESGMPNNRFLAERTGGTYSTLKVQPAELEDSGVYFCASSHKTGWGYTFGSGTRLTVV.

This clonotype was recorded at least ten times. The chain has TRBV2 and TRBJ1-2; no reliable D call. The germline V gene has CDR1 SNHLY and CDR2 FYNNEI. This CDR3 is built from 14 residues. V lost 7 bases and J 7 bases, leaving 19 bases between the germline ends. DNA for the CDR3: TGTGCCAGCACCCTCTCGGGCTCCGGGTCTGGCTACACCTTC. Translation: CASTLSGSGSGYTF.

The chain recombines TRBV7-9 with TRBJ1-1, with D tentatively TRBD1 (6 bases). This CDR3 contains 16 residues. In germline, CDR1 is SEHNR, CDR2 FQNEAQ (reference sequence). Trimming shortened V by 2 bases and J by 4 bases, and 17 bases separated the two germline ends. Written as DNA, the CDR3 is TGTGCCAGCAGCTTAACGTCCCGGGACATCCCCACTGAAGCTTTCTTT. Amino acid sequence: CASSLTSRDIPTEAFF.

Concerning this clonotype: An end of the junction does not agree with germline; a read error may underlie this. J is TRBJ1-2 and V is TRBV10-3, with a weak D call TRBD1 (5 bases). CDR3 length equals 14 residues. Germline CDR1 reads ENHRY; CDR2 reads SYGVKD. CDR3 protein: CATSESGRNYGYTF. The CDR3 DNA reads as TGTGCCACCAGTGAGTCAGGGAGGAACTATGGCTACACCTTC.